This TCR beta chain was identified during a study of T cell clonotyping in hematopoietic cell transplantation. In this sample, this clone turned up a few times. Its antigen is unidentified. Broader study findings: Without cell sorting, CD4 versus CD8 contributions remain unresolved. At the given depth, recipient repertoires were over 95% de novo clonotypes. Recipient TCR diversity dropped after transplant; expanded clonotypes rose from day 30 to 180.

Blood collection times were about day -28 and days 30, 100, 180 posttransplant. TCRdb's copy holds only in-frame clones and misses some; the assay was immunoSEQ multiplex PCR. The profile shows around 2,400 clones, 60% to 85% of them singletons. Trimming shortened V by 2 bases and J by 6 bases, and 13 bases separated the two germline ends. Germline V lookup: CDR1 MGHRA, CDR2 YSYEKL. The CDR3 has 15 residues. The sequence was obtained from a male patient in his sixties who had an allogeneic stem cell transplant, so T cells may come from the graft donor. Some clones in this sample may be carry-over from other donors' samples. The J gene is TRBJ1-4, the V gene TRBV4-1; D might be TRBD1 (5 bases). The sample here was peripheral blood mononuclear cells, taken 180 days after allogeneic stem cell transplant. The CDR3 nucleotides are TGCGCCAGCAGCCAACCTGGGGCGGGGGATGAAAAACTGTTTTTT. Its translation: CASSQPGAGDEKLFF.